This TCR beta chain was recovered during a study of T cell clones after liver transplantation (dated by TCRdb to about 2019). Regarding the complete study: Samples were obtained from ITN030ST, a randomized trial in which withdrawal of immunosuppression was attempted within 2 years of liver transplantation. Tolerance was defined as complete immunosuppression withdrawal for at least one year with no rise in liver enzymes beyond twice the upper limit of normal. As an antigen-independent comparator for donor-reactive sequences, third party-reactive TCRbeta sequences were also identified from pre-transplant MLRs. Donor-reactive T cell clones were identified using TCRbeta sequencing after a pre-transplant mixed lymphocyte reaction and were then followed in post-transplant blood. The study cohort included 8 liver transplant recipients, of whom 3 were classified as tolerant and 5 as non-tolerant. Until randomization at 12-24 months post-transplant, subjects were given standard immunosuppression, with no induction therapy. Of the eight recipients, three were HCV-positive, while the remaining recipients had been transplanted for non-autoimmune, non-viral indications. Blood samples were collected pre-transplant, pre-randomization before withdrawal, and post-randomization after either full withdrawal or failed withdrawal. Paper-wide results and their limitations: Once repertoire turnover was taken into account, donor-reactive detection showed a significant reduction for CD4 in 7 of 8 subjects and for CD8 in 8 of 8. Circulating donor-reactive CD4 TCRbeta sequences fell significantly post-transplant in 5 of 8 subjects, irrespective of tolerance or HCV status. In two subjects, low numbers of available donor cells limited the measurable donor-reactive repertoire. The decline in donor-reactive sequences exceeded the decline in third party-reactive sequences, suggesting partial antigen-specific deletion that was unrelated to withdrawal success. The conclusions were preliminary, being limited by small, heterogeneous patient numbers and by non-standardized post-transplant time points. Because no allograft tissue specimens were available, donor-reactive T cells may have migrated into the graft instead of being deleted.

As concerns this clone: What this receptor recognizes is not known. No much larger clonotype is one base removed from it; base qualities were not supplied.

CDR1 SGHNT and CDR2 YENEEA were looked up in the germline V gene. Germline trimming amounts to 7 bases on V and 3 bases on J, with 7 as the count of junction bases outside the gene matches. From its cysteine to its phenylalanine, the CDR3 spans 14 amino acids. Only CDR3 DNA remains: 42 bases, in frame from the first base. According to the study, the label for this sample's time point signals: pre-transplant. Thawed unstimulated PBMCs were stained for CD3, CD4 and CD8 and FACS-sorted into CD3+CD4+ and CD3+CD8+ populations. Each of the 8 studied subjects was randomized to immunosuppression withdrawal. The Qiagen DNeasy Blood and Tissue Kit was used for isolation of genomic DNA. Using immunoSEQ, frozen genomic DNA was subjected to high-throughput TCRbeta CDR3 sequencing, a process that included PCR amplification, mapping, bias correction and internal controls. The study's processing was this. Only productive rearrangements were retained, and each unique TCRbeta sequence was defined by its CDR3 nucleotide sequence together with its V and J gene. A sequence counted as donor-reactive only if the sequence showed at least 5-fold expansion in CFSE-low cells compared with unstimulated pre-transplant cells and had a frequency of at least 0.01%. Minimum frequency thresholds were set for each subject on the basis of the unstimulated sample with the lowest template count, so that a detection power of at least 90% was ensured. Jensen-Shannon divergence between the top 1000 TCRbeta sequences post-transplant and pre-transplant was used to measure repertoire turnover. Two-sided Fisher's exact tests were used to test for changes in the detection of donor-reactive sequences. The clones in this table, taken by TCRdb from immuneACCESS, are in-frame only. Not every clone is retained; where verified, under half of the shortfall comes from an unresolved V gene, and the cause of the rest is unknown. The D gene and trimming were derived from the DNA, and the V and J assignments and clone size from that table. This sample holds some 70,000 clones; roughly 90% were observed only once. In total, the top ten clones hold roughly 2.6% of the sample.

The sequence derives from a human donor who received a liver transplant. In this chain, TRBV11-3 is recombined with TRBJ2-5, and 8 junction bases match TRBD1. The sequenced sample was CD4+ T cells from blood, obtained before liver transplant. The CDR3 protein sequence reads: CASTPGQDKETQYF. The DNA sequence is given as TGTGCCAGCACCCCGGGACAGGACAAAGAGACCCAGTACTTC.